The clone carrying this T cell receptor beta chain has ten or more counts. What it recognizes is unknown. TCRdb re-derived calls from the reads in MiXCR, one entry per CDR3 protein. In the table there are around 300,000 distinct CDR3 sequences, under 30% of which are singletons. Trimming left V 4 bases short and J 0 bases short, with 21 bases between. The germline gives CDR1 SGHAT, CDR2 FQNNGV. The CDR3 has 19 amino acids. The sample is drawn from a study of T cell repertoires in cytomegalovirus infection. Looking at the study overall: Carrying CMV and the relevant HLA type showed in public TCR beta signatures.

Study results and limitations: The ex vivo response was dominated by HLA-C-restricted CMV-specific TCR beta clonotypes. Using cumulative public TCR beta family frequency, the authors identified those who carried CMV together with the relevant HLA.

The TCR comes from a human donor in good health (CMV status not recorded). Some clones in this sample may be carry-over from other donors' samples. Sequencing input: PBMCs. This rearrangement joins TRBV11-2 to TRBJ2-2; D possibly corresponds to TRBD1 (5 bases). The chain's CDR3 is CASSSLRGAYDANTGELFF. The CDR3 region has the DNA TGTGCCAGCAGCTCACTAAGGGGTGCCTACGACGCGAACACCGGGGAGCTGTTTTTT. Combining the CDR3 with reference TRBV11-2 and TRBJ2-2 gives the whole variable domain EAGVAQSPRYKIIEKRQSVAFWCNPISGHATLYWYQQILGQGPKLLIQFQNNGVVDDSQLPKDRFSAERLKGVDSTLKIQPAKLEDSAVYLCASSSLRGAYDANTGELFFGEGSRLTVL.